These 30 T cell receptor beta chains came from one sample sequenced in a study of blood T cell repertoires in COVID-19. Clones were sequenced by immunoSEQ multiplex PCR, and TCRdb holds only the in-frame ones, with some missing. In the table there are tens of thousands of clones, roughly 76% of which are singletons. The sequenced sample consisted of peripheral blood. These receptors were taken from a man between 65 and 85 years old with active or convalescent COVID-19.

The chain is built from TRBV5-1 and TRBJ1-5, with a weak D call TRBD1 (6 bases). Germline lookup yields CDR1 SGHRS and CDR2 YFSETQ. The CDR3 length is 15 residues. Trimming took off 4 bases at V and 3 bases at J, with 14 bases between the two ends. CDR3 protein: CASSPDGQNNQPQHF. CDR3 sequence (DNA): TGCGCCAGCAGCCCCGACGGACAGAACAATCAGCCCCAGCATTTT.

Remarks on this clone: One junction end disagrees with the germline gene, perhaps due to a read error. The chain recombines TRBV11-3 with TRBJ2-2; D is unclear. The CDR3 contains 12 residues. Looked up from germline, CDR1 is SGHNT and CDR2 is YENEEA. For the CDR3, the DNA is TGTGCCAGCAGCTCGTTATATACTGAACCGCTTTTT. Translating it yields CASSSLYTEPLF.

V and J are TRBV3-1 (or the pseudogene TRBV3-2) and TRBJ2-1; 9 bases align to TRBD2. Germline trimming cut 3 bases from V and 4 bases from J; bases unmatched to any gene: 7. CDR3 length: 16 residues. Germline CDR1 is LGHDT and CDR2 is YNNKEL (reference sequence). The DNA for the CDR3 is TGTGCCAGCAGCCAGGACTCTAGCGGGGCATACAATGAGCAGTTCTTC. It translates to CASSQDSSGAYNEQFF.

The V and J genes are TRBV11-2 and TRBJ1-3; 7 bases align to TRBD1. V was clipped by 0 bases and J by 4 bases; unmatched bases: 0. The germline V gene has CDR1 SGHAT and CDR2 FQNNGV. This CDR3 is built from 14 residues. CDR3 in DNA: TGTGCCAGCAGCTTAGAGGACAGGGGAAACACCATATATTTT. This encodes CASSLEDRGNTIYF.

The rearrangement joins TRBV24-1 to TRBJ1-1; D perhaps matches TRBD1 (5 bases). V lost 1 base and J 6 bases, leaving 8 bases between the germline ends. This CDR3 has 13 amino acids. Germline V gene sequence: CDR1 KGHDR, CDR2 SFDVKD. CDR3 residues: CATSDFIGAEAFF. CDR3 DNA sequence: TGTGCCACCAGTGATTTTATAGGGGCTGAAGCTTTCTTT.

The chain's CDR3 is CASSPVQPSSYNSPLHF. In DNA, the CDR3 is TGTGCCAGCTCACCCGTCCAACCGAGCTCCTATAATTCACCCCTCCACTTT. V and J are TRBV18 and TRBJ1-6; D uncertain. Trimming stripped 3 bases from V and 0 bases from J, with 12 bases between. The V gene's germline CDR1 is KGHSH and CDR2 LQKENI. The CDR3 consists of 17 residues. Together with reference TRBV18 and TRBJ1-6, the CDR3 gives the full variable domain: NAGVMQNPRHLVRRRGQEARLRCSPMKGHSHVYWYRQLPEEGLKFMVYLQKENIIDESGMPKERFSAEFPKEGPSILRIQQVVRGDSAAYFCASSPVQPSSYNSPLHFGNGTRLTVT.

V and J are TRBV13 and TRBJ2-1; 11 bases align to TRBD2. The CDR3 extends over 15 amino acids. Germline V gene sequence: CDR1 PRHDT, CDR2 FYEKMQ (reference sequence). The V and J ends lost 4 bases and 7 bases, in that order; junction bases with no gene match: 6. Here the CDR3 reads CASSSGLAAVNEQFF. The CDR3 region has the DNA TGTGCCAGCAGCTCGGGACTAGCGGCGGTGAATGAGCAGTTCTTC.

The CDR3 DNA follows: TGTGCCAGCAAAACAGGGGGCTTGGGCTTTCAGCCCCAGCATTTT. It yields the protein CASKTGGLGFQPQHF. The rearrangement uses TRBV28 and TRBJ1-5; 9 positions agree with TRBD1. The CDR3 covers 15 residues. After removal of 7 bases from V and 6 bases from J, the junction contained 10 bases not matched to a gene. Per the germline V gene, CDR1 is MDHEN and CDR2 is SYDVKM.

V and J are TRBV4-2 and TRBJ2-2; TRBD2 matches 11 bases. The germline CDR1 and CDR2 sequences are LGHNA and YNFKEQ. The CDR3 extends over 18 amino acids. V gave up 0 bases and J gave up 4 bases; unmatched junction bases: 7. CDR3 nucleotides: TGTGCCAGCAGCCAAGAGCGCCGTCTAGCGGGGGGCACCGGGGAGCTGTTTTTT. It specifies CASSQERRLAGGTGELFF.

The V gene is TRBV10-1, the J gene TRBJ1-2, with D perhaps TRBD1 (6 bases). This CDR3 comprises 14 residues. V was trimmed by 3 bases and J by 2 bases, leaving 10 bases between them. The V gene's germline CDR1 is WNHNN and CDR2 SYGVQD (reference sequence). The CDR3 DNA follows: TGCGCCAGCAGTGATGGGACATCCAACTATGGCTACACCTTC. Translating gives CASSDGTSNYGYTF.

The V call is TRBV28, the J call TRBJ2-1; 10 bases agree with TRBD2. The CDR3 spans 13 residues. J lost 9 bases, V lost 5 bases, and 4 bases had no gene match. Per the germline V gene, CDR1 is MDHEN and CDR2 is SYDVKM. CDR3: CASSSGGAREQFF. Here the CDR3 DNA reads TGTGCCAGCAGTAGCGGGGGGGCTCGTGAGCAGTTCTTC.

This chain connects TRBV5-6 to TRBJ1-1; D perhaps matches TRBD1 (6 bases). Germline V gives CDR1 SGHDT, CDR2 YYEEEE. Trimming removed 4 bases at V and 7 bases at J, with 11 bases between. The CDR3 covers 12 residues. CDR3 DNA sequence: TGTGCCAGCAGCAAGGGGACACGTGAAGCTTTCTTT. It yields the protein CASSKGTREAFF.

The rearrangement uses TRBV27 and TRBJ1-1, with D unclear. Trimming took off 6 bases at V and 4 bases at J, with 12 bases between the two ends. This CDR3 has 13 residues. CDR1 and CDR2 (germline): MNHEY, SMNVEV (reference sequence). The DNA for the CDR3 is TGTGCCAGCAGCAGGTTTAGCGGCACTGAAGCTTTCTTT. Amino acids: CASSRFSGTEAFF.

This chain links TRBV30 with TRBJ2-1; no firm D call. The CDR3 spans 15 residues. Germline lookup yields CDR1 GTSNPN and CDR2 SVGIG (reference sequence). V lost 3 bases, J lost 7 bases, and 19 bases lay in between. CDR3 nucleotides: TGTGCCTGGAGACCCTCTGAGCGTTGGAAGAATGAGCAGTTCTTC. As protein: CAWRPSERWKNEQFF.

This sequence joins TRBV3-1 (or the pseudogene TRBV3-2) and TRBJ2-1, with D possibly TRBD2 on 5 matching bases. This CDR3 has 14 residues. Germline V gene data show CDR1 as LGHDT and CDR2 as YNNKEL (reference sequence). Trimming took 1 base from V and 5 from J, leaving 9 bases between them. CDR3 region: CASSQASTDNEQFF. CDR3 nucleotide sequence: TGTGCCAGCAGCCAAGCTAGCACAGACAATGAGCAGTTCTTC.

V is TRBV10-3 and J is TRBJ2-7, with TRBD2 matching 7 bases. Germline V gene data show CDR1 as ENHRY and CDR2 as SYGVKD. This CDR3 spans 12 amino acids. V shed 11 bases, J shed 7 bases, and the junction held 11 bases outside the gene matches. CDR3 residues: CASRREAAEQYF. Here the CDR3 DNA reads TGTGCCTCCCGCCGGGAGGCCGCGGAGCAGTACTTC.

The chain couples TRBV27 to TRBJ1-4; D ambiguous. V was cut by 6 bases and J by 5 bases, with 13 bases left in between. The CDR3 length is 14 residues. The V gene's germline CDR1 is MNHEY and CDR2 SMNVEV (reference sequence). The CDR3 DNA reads TGTGCCAGCAGAACTTCAGACATAAATGAAAAACTGTTTTTT. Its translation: CASRTSDINEKLFF.

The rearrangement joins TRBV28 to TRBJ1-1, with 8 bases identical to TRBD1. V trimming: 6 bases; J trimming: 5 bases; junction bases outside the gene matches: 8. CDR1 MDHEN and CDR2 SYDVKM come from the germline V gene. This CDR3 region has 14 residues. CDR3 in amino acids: CASRNHRGATEAFF. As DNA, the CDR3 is TGTGCCAGCAGAAACCACAGGGGGGCAACTGAAGCTTTCTTT.

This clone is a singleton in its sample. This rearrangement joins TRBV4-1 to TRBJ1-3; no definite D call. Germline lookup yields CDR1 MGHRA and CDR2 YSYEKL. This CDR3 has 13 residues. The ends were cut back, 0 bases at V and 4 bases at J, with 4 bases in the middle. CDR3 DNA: TGCGCCAGCAGCCAAGATAGAGGAAACACCATATATTTT. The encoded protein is CASSQDRGNTIYF.

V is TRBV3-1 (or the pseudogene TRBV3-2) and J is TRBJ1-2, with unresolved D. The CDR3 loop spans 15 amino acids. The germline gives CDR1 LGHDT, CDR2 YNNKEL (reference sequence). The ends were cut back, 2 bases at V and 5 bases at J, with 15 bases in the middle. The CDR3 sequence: CASSQMMAGLYGYTF. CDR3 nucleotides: TGTGCCAGCAGCCAAATGATGGCAGGACTTTATGGCTACACCTTC.

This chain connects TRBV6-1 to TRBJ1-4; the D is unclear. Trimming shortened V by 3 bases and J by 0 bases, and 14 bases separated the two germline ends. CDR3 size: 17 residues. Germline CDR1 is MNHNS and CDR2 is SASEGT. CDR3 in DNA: TGTGCCAGCAGTGAGAGGCCCGTACAAGCAACTAATGAAAAACTGTTTTTT. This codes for CASSERPVQATNEKLFF.

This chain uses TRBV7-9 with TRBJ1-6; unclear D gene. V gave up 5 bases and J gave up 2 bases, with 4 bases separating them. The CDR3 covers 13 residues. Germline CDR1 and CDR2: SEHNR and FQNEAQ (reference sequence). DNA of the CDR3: TGTGCCAGCAGCCTTGCCTATAATTCACCCCTCCACTTT. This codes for CASSLAYNSPLHF.

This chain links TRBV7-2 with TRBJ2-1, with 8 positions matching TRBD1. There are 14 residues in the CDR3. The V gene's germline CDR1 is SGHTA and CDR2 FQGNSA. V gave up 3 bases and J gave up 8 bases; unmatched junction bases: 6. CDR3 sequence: CASSLIGQGHEQFF. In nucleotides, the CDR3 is TGTGCCAGCAGCTTGATCGGACAGGGCCATGAGCAGTTCTTC.

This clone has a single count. DNA of the CDR3: TGTGCCTGGAGGGGACAGATGAACACTGAAGCTTTCTTT. Its protein is CAWRGQMNTEAFF. The genes are TRBV30 and TRBJ1-1, with 7 bases identical to TRBD1. The ends lost 3 bases at V and 0 bases at J; junction bases unmatched: 1. The germline CDR1 and CDR2 sequences are GTSNPN and SVGIG (reference sequence). This CDR3 spans 13 amino acids.

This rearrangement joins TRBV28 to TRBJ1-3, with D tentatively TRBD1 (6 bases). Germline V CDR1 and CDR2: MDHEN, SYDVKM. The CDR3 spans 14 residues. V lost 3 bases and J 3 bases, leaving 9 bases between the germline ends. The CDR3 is CASSLTGIGNTIYF. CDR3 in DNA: TGTGCCAGCAGTTTGACAGGTATTGGAAACACCATATATTTT.

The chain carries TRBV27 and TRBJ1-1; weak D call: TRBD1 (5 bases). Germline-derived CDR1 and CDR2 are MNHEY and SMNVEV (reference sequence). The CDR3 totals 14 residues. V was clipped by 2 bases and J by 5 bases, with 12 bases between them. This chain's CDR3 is CASSLQGLGTEAFF. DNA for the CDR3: TGTGCCAGCAGTTTACAGGGACTCGGGACTGAAGCTTTCTTT.

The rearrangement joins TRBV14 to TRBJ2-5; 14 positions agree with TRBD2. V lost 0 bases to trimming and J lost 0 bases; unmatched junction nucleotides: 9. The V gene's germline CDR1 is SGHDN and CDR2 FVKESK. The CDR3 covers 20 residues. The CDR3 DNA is TGTGCCAGCAGCCAAGATCGCGGACTAGCGGGGGGAACGTACCAAGAGACCCAGTACTTC. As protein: CASSQDRGLAGGTYQETQYF.

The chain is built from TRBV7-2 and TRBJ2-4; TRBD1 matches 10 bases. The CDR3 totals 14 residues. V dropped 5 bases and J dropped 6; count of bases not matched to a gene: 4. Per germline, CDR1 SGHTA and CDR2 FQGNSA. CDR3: CASSIGQGGNIQYF. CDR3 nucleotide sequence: TGTGCCAGCAGCATAGGACAGGGGGGAAACATTCAGTACTTC.

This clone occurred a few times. The CDR3: CAWSVKKIAGVEQYF. CDR3 DNA sequence: TGTGCCTGGAGTGTAAAAAAGATAGCGGGGGTTGAGCAGTACTTC. The rearrangement uses TRBV30 and TRBJ2-7; 9 bases align to TRBD2. CDR3 length: 15 amino acids. Germline CDR1 GTSNPN, CDR2 SVGIG (reference sequence). V shed 0 bases, J shed 7 bases, and the junction held 10 bases outside the gene matches. The full variable domain, completed using reference TRBV30 and TRBJ2-7, is SQTIHQWPATLVQPVGSPLSLECTVEGTSNPNLYWYRQAAGRGLQLLFYSVGIGQISSEVPQNLSASRPQDRQFILSSKKLLLSDSGFYLCAWSVKKIAGVEQYFGPGTRLTVT.

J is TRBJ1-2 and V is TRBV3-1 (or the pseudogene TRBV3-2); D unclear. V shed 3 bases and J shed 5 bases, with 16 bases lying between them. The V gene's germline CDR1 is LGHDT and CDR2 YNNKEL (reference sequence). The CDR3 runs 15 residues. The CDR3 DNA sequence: TGTGCCAGCAGCCATGTGGAGCGAGGAGGATATGGCTACACCTTC. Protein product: CASSHVERGGYGYTF.